The following is a T cell receptor beta chain sequence with its context. Its antigen remains unidentified. A single record per CDR3 protein comes from TCRdb applying MiXCR to the reads. The sample includes approximately 150,000 distinct CDR3 sequences, roughly 22% of them seen just once. The entry originates in a study of T cell repertoires in cytomegalovirus infection. V lost 5 bases, J lost 5 bases, and 13 bases stayed unmatched. This CDR3 contains 18 residues. CDR1 and CDR2 (germline): MNHEY, SMNVEV (reference sequence). This sequence joins TRBV27 and TRBJ2-1; TRBD2 matches at 12 bases. This receptor was obtained from a human donor in good health (CMV status not recorded). Some clones in this sample may be carry-over from other donors' samples. The sequencing used CD8+ T cells from cultured PBMCs, collected from culture after CMV antigen stimulation. The CDR3 coding sequence is TGTGCCAGCAGTGAGACTAGCGGGGGCCCAGCCCTTCACAATGAGCAGTTCTTC. Amino acids: CASSETSGGPALHNEQFF.